The 3 T cell receptor beta chains listed next were all sequenced from one sample in a study of siplizumab effects on memory and regulatory T cells. For about 6 days at 37°C, the mixed lymphocyte reaction cells were kept in coculture. Method: immunoSEQ multiplex PCR; TCRdb's copy keeps in-frame clones and lacks some. The table shows fewer than 20,000 clones, with around 42% occurring only once. Their cognate antigens are unknown. What was sequenced was CFSE-low (dividing) CD4+ T cells sorted from an allogeneic mixed lymphocyte reaction. The receptors come from a human donor in good health; the cells came from an allogeneic mixed lymphocyte reaction.

This clone ranks as medium-sized. CDR3 coding DNA: TGCGCCAGCAACCTAAATCAGGGGACAGATACGCAGTATTTT. Its translation is CASNLNQGTDTQYF. The V and J genes are TRBV5-1 and TRBJ2-3; a weak D match, TRBD1 (6 bases). Trimming removed 6 bases from V and 3 bases from J, with 14 bases in between. Germline-derived CDR1 and CDR2 are SGHRS and YFSETQ. The CDR3 length is 14 residues.

In this sample, this clone turned up once. The V call is TRBV4-1, the J call TRBJ2-1; the D gene is possibly TRBD1 (7 bases). Per germline, CDR1 MGHRA and CDR2 YSYEKL. Trimming shortened V by 0 bases and J by 6 bases, and 15 bases separated the two germline ends. The CDR3 is made up of 16 amino acids. CDR3 in amino acids: CASSQEDRAGGNEQFF. CDR3 coding DNA: TGCGCCAGCAGCCAAGAAGACAGGGCCGGGGGCAATGAGCAGTTCTTC.

By frequency in the sample, this clone is medium-sized. The chain links TRBV7-2 to TRBJ2-5; the match to TRBD1 covers 9 bases. V trimming: 5 bases; J trimming: 5 bases; junction bases outside the gene matches: 3. The CDR3 totals 13 residues. Germline CDR1 reads SGHTA; CDR2 reads FQGNSA. As DNA, the CDR3 is TGTGCCAGCAGCACCGACAGGGGGGAGACCCAGTACTTC. Translating gives CASSTDRGETQYF.